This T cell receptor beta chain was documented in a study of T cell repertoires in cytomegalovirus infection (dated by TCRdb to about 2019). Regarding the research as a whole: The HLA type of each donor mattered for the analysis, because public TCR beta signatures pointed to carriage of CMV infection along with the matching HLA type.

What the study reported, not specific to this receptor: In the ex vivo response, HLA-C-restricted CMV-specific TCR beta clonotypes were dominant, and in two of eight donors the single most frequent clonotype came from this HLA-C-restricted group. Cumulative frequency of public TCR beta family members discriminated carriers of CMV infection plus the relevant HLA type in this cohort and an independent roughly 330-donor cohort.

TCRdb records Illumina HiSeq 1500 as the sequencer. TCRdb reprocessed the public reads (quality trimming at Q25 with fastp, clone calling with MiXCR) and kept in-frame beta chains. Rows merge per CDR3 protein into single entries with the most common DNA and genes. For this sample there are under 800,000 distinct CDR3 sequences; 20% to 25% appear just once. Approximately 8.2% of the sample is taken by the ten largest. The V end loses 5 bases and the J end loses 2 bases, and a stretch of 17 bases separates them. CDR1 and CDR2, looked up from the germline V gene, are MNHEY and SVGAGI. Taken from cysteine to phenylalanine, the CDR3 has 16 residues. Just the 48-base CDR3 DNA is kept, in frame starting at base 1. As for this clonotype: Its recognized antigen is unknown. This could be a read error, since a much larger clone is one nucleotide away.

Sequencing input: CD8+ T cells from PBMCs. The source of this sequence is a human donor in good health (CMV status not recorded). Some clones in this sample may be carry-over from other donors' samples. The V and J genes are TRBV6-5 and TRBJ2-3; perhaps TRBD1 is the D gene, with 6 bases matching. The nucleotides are TGTGCCAGCAGTGACCAAGGGGGTCTATTCACAGATACGCAGTATTTT. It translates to CASSDQGGLFTDTQYF.